The sequence of this TCR beta chain was determined in a study of T-cell reconstitution after alpha-beta-depleted transplantation in children. In the case of this clonotype: The antigen remains unidentified.

The germline V gene encodes CDR1 SEHNR and CDR2 FQNEAQ (reference sequence). The CDR3 covers 15 residues. Deletions cut 6 bases from V and 0 bases from J, with 15 bases between. Study outcomes and limitations: Where alpha-beta T cells came from about two months after transplant was reportedly several hundred expanded graft clones.

During its preparation, the TCRbeta library received unique molecular identifiers. MiXCR was run by TCRdb on the PCR reads, yielding one entry per CDR3 protein. The repertoire includes hundreds of thousands of distinct CDR3 sequences, approximately 13% of them detected once, and about 2.2% sits in the top ten. The source material was PBMCs, mostly from graft donor cells, sampled 360 days after TCRalphabeta/CD19-depleted stem cell transplant. This receptor was identified in a male patient aged 10 to 17 who had a stem cell transplant for acute myeloid leukemia, so the T cells may come from the graft donor. The chain links TRBV7-9 to TRBJ2-7, with D possibly called TRBD1 or TRBD2 (5 bases each). The CDR3 nucleotides read TGTGCCAGCAGTTACCCGGGACCGGGCTCCTACGAGCAGTACTTC. It yields the protein CASSYPGPGSYEQYF.